This is a list of T cell receptor beta chains from one sample in a study of T cell repertoires in cytomegalovirus infection. TCRdb called the reads again in MiXCR, with one record for every CDR3 protein. This sample has 700,000 to 900,000 distinct CDR3 sequences, with approximately 32% found just once. Their antigens remain unidentified. This sample comprised cultured CD8+ T cells from PBMCs, obtained from culture after CMV antigen stimulation. The receptors come from a human donor in good health (CMV status not recorded). Some clones in this sample may be carry-over from other donors' samples. Each CDR3 is given with its conserved first and last residue.

CDR3 | J | V
CASSRGPGEAFF | TRBJ1-1 | TRBV28
CASSLGPSNGHEQFF | TRBJ2-1 | TRBV7-9
CASSLAARSYNEQFF | TRBJ2-1 | TRBV7-8
CASSKQGLAGHTGELFF | TRBJ2-2 | TRBV27
CASSGGSGTEAFF | TRBJ1-1 | TRBV6-5
CATTSELENSPLHF | TRBJ1-6 | TRBV15
CATSEGVGYGYTF | TRBJ1-2 | TRBV24-1
CASSPGTDNNEQFF | TRBJ2-1 | TRBV12-3/TRBV12-4
CASSLKGPSSYNSPLHF | TRBJ1-6 | TRBV5-5
CASSRDIRALNTEAFF | TRBJ1-1 | TRBV3-1
CASSLKGEGYGYTF | TRBJ1-2 | TRBV27
CASSIADLPWEQFF | TRBJ2-1 | TRBV19
CASSHPPSGGGRETQYF | TRBJ2-5 | TRBV4-3
CASSSPGNQPQHF | TRBJ1-5 | TRBV12-3/TRBV12-4
CASSSYLSGDYGYTF | TRBJ1-2 | TRBV5-6
CASSLEPSSLKADYEQYF | TRBJ2-7 | TRBV7-6
CSARQESYEQYF | TRBJ2-7 | TRBV29-1
CASRFSSTLREPYNEQFF | TRBJ2-1 | TRBV12-3/TRBV12-4
CASSRDDSVVETQYF | TRBJ2-5 | TRBV7-2
CAISEVKGRQPQHF | TRBJ1-5 | TRBV10-3
CASSPGGGETEAFF | TRBJ1-1 | TRBV7-9
CASMGVEQFF | TRBJ2-1 | TRBV6-5
CASSWDPYNEQFF | TRBJ2-1 | TRBV19
CSARTTNYGYTF | TRBJ1-2 | TRBV20-1
CASSPRDRGAPNYGYTF | TRBJ1-2 | TRBV6-1
CASSPRGLNYGYTF | TRBJ1-2 | TRBV7-2
CASRGRIAFF | TRBJ1-1 | TRBV2
CASSLVEAVGVF | TRBJ2-1 | TRBV7-8
CASAWSGETGELFF | TRBJ2-2 | TRBV10-1
CASSPRSETSAYEQYF | TRBJ2-7 | TRBV7-9
CASRLAVDTQYF | TRBJ2-3 | TRBV7-9
CATSDRDRPSYNEQFF | TRBJ2-1 | TRBV24-1